These T cell receptor beta chains were read from a single sample in a study of cytomegalovirus exposure and HLA in healthy donors. Here immunoSEQ multiplex PCR was the method, and the copy in TCRdb shows in-frame clones only, minus some. Among more than 150,000 clones listed, about 85% were seen once. The sequenced sample was PBMCs. The receptor source for this set is a girl between 10 and 17 years old in good health and CMV-seropositive. The CDR3 runs from the conserved cysteine through the conserved F or W. The order of the fields is D gene, V gene, clone size, CDR3 length, J gene, CDR3 protein, CDR3 DNA. D genes are given only for firm matches. The size field is filled for only some rows; it gives once, few, many or a size class.

d_gene: NA; v_gene: TRBV9; abundance: NA; len: 14; j_gene: TRBJ2-1; CDR3aa: CASSVGLEYNEQFF; CDR3nt: TGTGCCAGCAGCGTAGGACTAGAATACAATGAGCAGTTCTTC
d_gene: NA; v_gene: TRBV18; abundance: NA; len: 15; j_gene: TRBJ1-1; CDR3aa: CASSPVSGVNTEAFF; CDR3nt: TGTGCCAGCTCACCAGTTTCTGGAGTGAACACTGAAGCTTTCTTT
d_gene: TRBD2; v_gene: TRBV7-6; abundance: NA; len: 16; j_gene: TRBJ2-3; CDR3aa: CASRGTGGGPADTQYF; CDR3nt: TGTGCCAGCAGGGGGACGGGGGGAGGGCCCGCAGATACGCAGTATTTT
d_gene: NA; v_gene: TRBV5-4; abundance: few; len: 16; j_gene: TRBJ2-3; CDR3aa: CASSGGLHSSTDTQYF; CDR3nt: TGTGCCAGCTCTGGCGGGCTTCACTCTAGCACAGATACGCAGTATTTT
d_gene: TRBD1; v_gene: TRBV7-2; abundance: NA; len: 17; j_gene: TRBJ1-1; CDR3aa: CASSLVSSAGGKGEAFF; CDR3nt: TGTGCCAGCAGCTTAGTGTCCTCGGCAGGGGGTAAGGGTGAAGCTTTCTTT
d_gene: NA; v_gene: TRBV5-6; abundance: once; len: 14; j_gene: TRBJ2-1; CDR3aa: CASSLGASYNEQFF; CDR3nt: TGTGCCAGCAGCTTGGGGGCCTCCTACAATGAGCAGTTCTTC
d_gene: NA; v_gene: TRBV25-1; abundance: NA; len: 12; j_gene: TRBJ2-7; CDR3aa: CASSARRNEQYF; CDR3nt: TGTGCCAGCAGTGCCAGGAGGAACGAGCAGTACTTC
d_gene: NA; v_gene: TRBV5-1; abundance: NA; len: 12; j_gene: TRBJ2-1; CDR3aa: CASSWEKAEQFF; CDR3nt: TGCGCCAGCAGCTGGGAGAAAGCTGAGCAGTTCTTC
d_gene: NA; v_gene: TRBV11-2; abundance: NA; len: 13; j_gene: TRBJ1-1; CDR3aa: CASSFSRDTEAFF; CDR3nt: TGTGCCAGCAGCTTTAGCAGGGACACTGAAGCTTTCTTT
d_gene: TRBD2; v_gene: TRBV2; abundance: NA; len: 18; j_gene: TRBJ2-1; CDR3aa: CASSEGKTSGRTYNEQFF; CDR3nt: TGTGCCAGCAGTGAAGGGAAGACTAGCGGGAGAACCTACAATGAGCAGTTCTTC
d_gene: TRBD2; v_gene: TRBV11-2; abundance: NA; len: 15; j_gene: TRBJ2-7; CDR3aa: CASSPRTSGAYEQYF; CDR3nt: TGTGCCAGCAGCCCAAGGACTAGCGGAGCCTACGAGCAGTACTTC
d_gene: TRBD2; v_gene: TRBV5-8; abundance: NA; len: 19; j_gene: TRBJ2-3; CDR3aa: CASSLWGGLAGPSTDTQYF; CDR3nt: TGTGCCAGCAGCTTGTGGGGGGGACTAGCGGGGCCCAGCACAGATACGCAGTATTTT
d_gene: NA; v_gene: TRBV27; abundance: NA; len: 15; j_gene: TRBJ2-2; CDR3aa: CASSLYSGLTGELFF; CDR3nt: TGTGCCAGCAGTTTATACTCCGGACTCACCGGGGAGCTGTTTTTT
d_gene: TRBD1; v_gene: TRBV7-2; abundance: few; len: 16; j_gene: TRBJ1-5; CDR3aa: CASSGGGTGSNQPQHF; CDR3nt: TGTGCCAGCAGCGGGGGAGGGACAGGAAGCAATCAGCCCCAGCATTTT
d_gene: NA; v_gene: TRBV11-2; abundance: NA; len: 13; j_gene: TRBJ1-2; CDR3aa: CASSATANYGYTF; CDR3nt: TGTGCCAGCAGCGCGACAGCTAACTATGGCTACACCTTC
d_gene: NA; v_gene: TRBV4-1; abundance: NA; len: 15; j_gene: TRBJ1-4; CDR3aa: CASSYWAGNNEKLFF; CDR3nt: TGCGCCAGCAGCTATTGGGCAGGGAATAATGAAAAACTGTTTTTT
d_gene: TRBD2; v_gene: TRBV29-1; abundance: NA; len: 15; j_gene: TRBJ2-1; CDR3aa: CSVAPVLADYNEQFF; CDR3nt: TGCAGCGTTGCCCCTGTACTAGCGGATTACAATGAGCAGTTCTTC
d_gene: NA; v_gene: TRBV7-8; abundance: NA; len: 15; j_gene: TRBJ1-4; CDR3aa: CASSLSPGLGEKLFF; CDR3nt: TGTGCCAGCAGCTTATCGCCAGGGTTGGGAGAAAAACTGTTTTTT
d_gene: TRBD1; v_gene: TRBV18; abundance: NA; len: 13; j_gene: TRBJ1-1; CDR3aa: CASSRTGGTEAFF; CDR3nt: TGTGCCAGCTCTCGGACAGGGGGCACTGAAGCTTTCTTT
d_gene: NA; v_gene: TRBV30; abundance: NA; len: 15; j_gene: TRBJ2-3; CDR3aa: CAWRSWARNGDTQYF; CDR3nt: TGTGCCTGGAGGTCGTGGGCCAGGAACGGCGATACGCAGTATTTT
d_gene: TRBD2; v_gene: TRBV6-1; abundance: once; len: 17; j_gene: TRBJ2-7; CDR3aa: CASSEGATSGISYEQYF; CDR3nt: TGTGCCAGCAGTGAAGGGGCAACTAGCGGGATCTCCTACGAGCAGTACTTC
d_gene: NA; v_gene: TRBV18; abundance: NA; len: 14; j_gene: TRBJ1-2; CDR3aa: CASSQPDSFYGYTF; CDR3nt: TGTGCCAGCTCACAACCGGACAGCTTCTATGGCTACACCTTC
d_gene: TRBD2; v_gene: TRBV6-4; abundance: NA; len: 15; j_gene: TRBJ2-3; CDR3aa: CASSDLAGELDTQYF; CDR3nt: TGTGCCAGCAGTGACCTAGCGGGCGAACTAGATACGCAGTATTTT
d_gene: TRBD2; v_gene: TRBV10-2; abundance: NA; len: 14; j_gene: TRBJ2-3; CDR3aa: CASGRDLASDTQYF; CDR3nt: TGCGCCAGCGGGAGGGACCTAGCTTCAGATACGCAGTATTTT
d_gene: TRBD1; v_gene: TRBV4-3; abundance: once; len: 16; j_gene: TRBJ2-7; CDR3aa: CASSQDRARFGYEQYF; CDR3nt: TGCGCCAGCAGCCAGGACAGGGCGAGGTTCGGCTACGAGCAGTACTTC
d_gene: NA; v_gene: TRBV14; abundance: few; len: 12; j_gene: TRBJ1-1; CDR3aa: CASSRGNTEAFF; CDR3nt: TGTGCCAGCAGCCGCGGGAACACTGAAGCTTTCTTT
d_gene: TRBD2; v_gene: TRBV14; abundance: NA; len: 16; j_gene: TRBJ2-3; CDR3aa: CASSQEVGRLTDTQYF; CDR3nt: TGTGCCAGCAGCCAAGAGGTCGGGAGGCTCACAGATACGCAGTATTTT
d_gene: NA; v_gene: TRBV30; abundance: NA; len: 16; j_gene: TRBJ1-1; CDR3aa: CAWRETGWIMNTEAFF; CDR3nt: TGTGCCTGGAGGGAGACAGGTTGGATTATGAACACTGAAGCTTTCTTT
d_gene: NA; v_gene: TRBV11-2; abundance: NA; len: 15; j_gene: TRBJ2-1; CDR3aa: CASTGLRLSYNEQFF; CDR3nt: TGTGCCAGCACAGGACTGAGGCTCTCCTACAATGAGCAGTTCTTC